The entry that follows covers one T cell receptor beta chain sequence. The antigen is undetermined. Germline lookup yields CDR1 SGHNT and CDR2 YENEEA. The CDR3 covers 14 residues. V lost 3 bases and J lost 10; bases outside the gene matches: 4. This sample was included in a study of PD-1 blockade in classical Hodgkin lymphoma. Points from the study as a whole: Among the patients, those starting nivolumab under 1 year after ASCT were excluded. With respect to the repertoire differences, their causes, possibly disease activity or prior therapy, remain undefined. CD4+ TCR diversity, unlike CD8+, rose significantly by C4D1.

The table came from immunoSEQ multiplex PCR; TCRdb's copy has only in-frame clones and leaves some out. Of roughly 18,000 clones listed, 70% are singletons. As to time point: cycle 4 day 1 (C4D1), after more than five weeks of nivolumab. Relapse was seen in all patients after autologous stem cell transplantation, and brentuximab vedotin exposure was variable. Negative selection with magnetic separation was used to purify CD4+ T cells from thawed PBMCs. The chain is built from TRBV11-3 and TRBJ1-6; 9 bases fit TRBD1. The sequence derives from a human donor with classical Hodgkin lymphoma. The input for sequencing was CD4+ T cells from blood, taken before the fourth cycle of nivolumab. The CDR3 here is CASSLGQGSSPLHF. The CDR3 DNA reads TGTGCCAGCAGCTTGGGACAGGGTTCATCACCCCTCCACTTT.